This T cell receptor beta chain was sequenced in a study of blood T cell repertoires in COVID-19. This clone has a single count. Using immunoSEQ multiplex PCR, the repertoire was profiled, and TCRdb retains in-frame clones only, with some absent. In the table there are some 97,000 clones, approximately 86% of which are singletons. The CDR3 spans 16 residues. Participants' reported clinical history set cohort assignment. Cohort 3 recovery required two negative PCRs, clearance, or symptom resolution. The sequence was obtained from a woman aged 45-65 years who had recovered from COVID-19. The sequencing input was PBMCs or T cells enriched from blood (not recorded which). The J gene is TRBJ1-5, the V gene TRBV21-1; the tabulated D call, TRBD1, remains unverified against the DNA. TRBV21-1 is shown as a pseudogene. The CDR3: CASKGEQGKRNQPQHF. The CDR3 DNA reads TGTGCCAGCAAGGGGGAACAGGGGAAGCGCAATCAGCCCCAGCATTTT.